The clone carrying this T cell receptor (beta chain) was counted ten times or more. Its antigen is currently unknown. Using 10 ml of fresh peripheral blood, PBMCs were prepared. Germline V gene data show CDR1 as SNHLY and CDR2 as FYNNEI. V dropped 7 bases and J dropped 1 base, with 8 bases sitting between them. The CDR3 spans 13 residues. The CDR3 regions of TCR beta were amplified from RNA transcripts. First-round RT-PCR with HTBI primers amplified the TCR CDR3 region. TCRdb re-called the multiplex PCR reads through MiXCR, storing one row per CDR3 protein. In the table there are around 280,000 distinct CDR3 sequences, about 13% of which are singletons. This entry is derived from a study of T cells in Graves' hyperthyroidism and ophthalmopathy. Broader study findings: The blood repertoire included most of the expanded thyroid clonotypes above 0.001.

The rearrangement joins TRBV2 to TRBJ1-5; D remains ambiguous. The sequenced sample consisted of blood. The TCR comes from a woman in her thirties or forties with Graves' hyperthyroidism. The CDR3 region has the DNA TGTGCCAGCACGGTCGGAAGCAATCAGCCCCAGCATTTT. Translated: CASTVGSNQPQHF.